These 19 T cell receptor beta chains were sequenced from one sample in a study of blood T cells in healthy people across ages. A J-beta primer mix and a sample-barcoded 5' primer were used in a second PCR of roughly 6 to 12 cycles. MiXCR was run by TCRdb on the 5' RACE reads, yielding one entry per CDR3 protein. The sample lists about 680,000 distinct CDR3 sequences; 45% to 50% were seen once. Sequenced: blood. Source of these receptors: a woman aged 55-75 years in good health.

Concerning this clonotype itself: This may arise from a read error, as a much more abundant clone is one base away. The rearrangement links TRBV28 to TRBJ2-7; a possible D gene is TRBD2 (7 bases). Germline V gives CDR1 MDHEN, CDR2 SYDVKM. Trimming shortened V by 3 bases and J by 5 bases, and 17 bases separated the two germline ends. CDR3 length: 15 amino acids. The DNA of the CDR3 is TGTGCCAGCAGTTTTTGGGCAGGGGAGGGCGACGAGCAGTACTTC. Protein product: CASSFWAGEGDEQYF.

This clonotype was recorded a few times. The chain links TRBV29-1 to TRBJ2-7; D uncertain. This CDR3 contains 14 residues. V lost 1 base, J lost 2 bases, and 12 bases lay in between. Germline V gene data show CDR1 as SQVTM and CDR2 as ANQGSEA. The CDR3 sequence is CSVEVDVRPYEQYF. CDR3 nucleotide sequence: TGCAGCGTTGAAGTGGACGTACGACCCTACGAGCAGTACTTC.

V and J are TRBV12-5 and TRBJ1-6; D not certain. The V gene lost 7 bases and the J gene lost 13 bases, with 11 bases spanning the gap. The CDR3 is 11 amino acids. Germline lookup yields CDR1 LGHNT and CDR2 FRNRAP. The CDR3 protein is CASVKPGPLHF. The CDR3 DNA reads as TGTGCTAGTGTCAAGCCGGGGCCCCTCCACTTT. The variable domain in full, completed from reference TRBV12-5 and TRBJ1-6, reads DARVTQTPRHKVTEMGQEVTMRCQPILGHNTVFWYRQTMMQGLELLAYFRNRAPLDDSGMPKDRFSAEMPDATLATLKIQPSEPRDSAVYFCASVKPGPLHFGNGTRLTVT.

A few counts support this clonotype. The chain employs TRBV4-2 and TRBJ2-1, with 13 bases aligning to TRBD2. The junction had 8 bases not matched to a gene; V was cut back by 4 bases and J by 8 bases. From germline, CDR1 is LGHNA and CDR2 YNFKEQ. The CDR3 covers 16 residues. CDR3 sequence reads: CASSLTGTSGIDEQFF. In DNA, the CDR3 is TGTGCCAGCAGCCTAACCGGGACTAGCGGGATCGATGAGCAGTTCTTC.

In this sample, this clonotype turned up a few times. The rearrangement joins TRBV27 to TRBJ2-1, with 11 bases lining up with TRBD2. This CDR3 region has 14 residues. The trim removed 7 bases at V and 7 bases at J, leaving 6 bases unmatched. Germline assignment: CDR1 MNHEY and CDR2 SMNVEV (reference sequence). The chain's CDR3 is CASTLAGGGNEQFF. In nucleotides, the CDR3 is TGTGCCAGCACCCTAGCGGGAGGTGGAAATGAGCAGTTCTTC.

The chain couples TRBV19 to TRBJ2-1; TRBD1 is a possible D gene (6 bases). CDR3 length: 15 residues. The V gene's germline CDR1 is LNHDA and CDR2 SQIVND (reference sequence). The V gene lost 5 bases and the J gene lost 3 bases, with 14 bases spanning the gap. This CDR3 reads CASSSDRSLYNEQFF. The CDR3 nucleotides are TGTGCCAGTAGTTCCGACAGGAGTCTCTACAATGAGCAGTTCTTC.

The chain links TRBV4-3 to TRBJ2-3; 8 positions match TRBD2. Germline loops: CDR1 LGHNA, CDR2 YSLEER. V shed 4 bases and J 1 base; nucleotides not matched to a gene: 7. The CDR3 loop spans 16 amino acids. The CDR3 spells CASSRLAGLGTDTQYF. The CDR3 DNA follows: TGCGCCAGCAGCCGATTAGCGGGGTTAGGCACAGATACGCAGTATTTT.

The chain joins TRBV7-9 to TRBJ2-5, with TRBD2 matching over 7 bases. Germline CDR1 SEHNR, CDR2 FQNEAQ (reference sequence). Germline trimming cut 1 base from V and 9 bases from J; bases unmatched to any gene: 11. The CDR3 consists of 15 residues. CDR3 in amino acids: CASSLDGFGGNAQYF. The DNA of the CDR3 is TGTGCCAGCAGCTTAGACGGGTTCGGGGGGAACGCCCAGTACTTC.

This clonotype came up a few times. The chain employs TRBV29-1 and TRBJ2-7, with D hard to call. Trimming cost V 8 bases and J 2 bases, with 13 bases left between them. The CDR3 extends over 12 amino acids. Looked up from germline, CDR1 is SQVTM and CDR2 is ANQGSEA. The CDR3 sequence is CSLQGQTYEQYF. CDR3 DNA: TGCAGCCTACAAGGGCAGACCTACGAGCAGTACTTC.

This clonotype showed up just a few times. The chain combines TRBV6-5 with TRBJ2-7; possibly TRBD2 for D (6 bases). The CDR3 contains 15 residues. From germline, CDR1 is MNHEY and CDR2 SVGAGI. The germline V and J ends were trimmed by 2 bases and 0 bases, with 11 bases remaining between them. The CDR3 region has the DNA TGTGCCAGCAGTTACGACGGACTAACCTCCTACGAGCAGTACTTC. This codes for CASSYDGLTSYEQYF.

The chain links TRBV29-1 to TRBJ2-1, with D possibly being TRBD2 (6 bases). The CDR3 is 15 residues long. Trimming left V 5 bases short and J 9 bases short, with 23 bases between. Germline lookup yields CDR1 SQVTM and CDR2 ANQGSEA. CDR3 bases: TGCAGCGTTTCCCTAGCGCTCCAATTCGGGGGTGAGCAGTTCTTC. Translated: CSVSLALQFGGEQFF.

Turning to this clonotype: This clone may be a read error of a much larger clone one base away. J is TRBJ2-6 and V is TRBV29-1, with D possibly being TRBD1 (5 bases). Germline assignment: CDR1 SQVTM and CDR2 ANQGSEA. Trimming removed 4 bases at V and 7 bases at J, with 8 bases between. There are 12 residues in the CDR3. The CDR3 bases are TGCAGCGTTGCCAGGGATGCCAACGTCCTGACTTTC. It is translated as CSVARDANVLTF.

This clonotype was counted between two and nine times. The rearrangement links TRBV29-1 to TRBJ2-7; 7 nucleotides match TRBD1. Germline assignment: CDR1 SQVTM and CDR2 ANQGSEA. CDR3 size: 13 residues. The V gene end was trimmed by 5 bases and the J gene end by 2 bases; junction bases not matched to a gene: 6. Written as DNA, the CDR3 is TGCAGCGTTTCCGACAGGGTTACCTACGAGCAGTACTTC. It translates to CSVSDRVTYEQYF.

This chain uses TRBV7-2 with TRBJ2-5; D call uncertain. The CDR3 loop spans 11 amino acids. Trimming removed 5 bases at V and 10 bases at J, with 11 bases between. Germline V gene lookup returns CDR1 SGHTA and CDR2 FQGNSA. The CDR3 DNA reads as TGTGCCAGCAGCGAATGGCCCTTCCAGTACTTC. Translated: CASSEWPFQYF. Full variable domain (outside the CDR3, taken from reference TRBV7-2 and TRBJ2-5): GAGVSQSPSNKVTEKGKDVELRCDPISGHTALYWYRQSLGQGLEFLIYFQGNSAPDKSGLPSDRFSAERTGGSVSTLTIQRTQQEDSAVYLCASSEWPFQYFGPGTRLLVL.

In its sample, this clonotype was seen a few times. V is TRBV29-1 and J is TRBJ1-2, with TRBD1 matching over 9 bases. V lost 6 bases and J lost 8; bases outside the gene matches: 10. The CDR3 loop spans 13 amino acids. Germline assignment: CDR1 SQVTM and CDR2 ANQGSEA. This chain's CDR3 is CSVTGTGLEGYTF. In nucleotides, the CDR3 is TGCAGCGTCACCGGGACAGGGTTGGAAGGCTACACCTTC.

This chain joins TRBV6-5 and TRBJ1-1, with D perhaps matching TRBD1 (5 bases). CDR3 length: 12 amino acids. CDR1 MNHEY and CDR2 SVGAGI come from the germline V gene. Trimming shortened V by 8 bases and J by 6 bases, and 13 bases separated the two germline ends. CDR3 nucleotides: TGTGCCAGCGGGGGTTTTACGCCTGAAGCTTTCTTT. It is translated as CASGGFTPEAFF.

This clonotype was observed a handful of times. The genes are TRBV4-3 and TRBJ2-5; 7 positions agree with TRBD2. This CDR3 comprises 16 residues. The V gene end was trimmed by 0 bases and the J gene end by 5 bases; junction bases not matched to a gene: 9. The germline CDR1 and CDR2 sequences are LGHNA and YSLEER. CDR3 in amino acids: CASSQDLGEGRETQYF. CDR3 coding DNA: TGCGCCAGCAGCCAAGATCTGGGGGAGGGCCGCGAGACCCAGTACTTC.

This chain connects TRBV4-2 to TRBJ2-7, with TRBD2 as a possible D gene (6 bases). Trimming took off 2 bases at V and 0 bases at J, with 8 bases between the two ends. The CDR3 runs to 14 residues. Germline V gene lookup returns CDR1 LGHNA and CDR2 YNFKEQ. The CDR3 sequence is CASSQLRDSYEQYF. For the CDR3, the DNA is TGTGCCAGCAGCCAACTGCGGGACTCCTACGAGCAGTACTTC.

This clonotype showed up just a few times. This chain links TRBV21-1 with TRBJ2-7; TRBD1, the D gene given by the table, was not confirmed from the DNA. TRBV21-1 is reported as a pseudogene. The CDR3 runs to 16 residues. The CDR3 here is CASSKTGTGGSYEQYF. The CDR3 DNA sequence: TGTGCCAGCAGCAAAACCGGGACAGGTGGTTCCTACGAGCAGTACTTC.